Included here is one T cell receptor (beta chain) sequence, with context. The target antigen is unknown. The source of the sample is a study of T cell responses to AZD1222 COVID-19 vaccine. This CDR3 has 12 amino acids. V gave up 6 bases and J gave up 5 bases, with 10 bases separating them. The germline CDR1 and CDR2 sequences are SNHLY and FYNNEI. The study, taken as a whole, reports: Repertoire sampling occurred only after the peak T cell response.

Clones were read by immunoSEQ multiplex PCR, and TCRdb kept only the in-frame ones, dropping some. The sample yields 120,000 or so clones, about 85% seen once. The sample in question was peripheral blood, obtained on day 0 of AZD1222 vaccination. The chain has TRBV2 and TRBJ2-5; D remains unclear. The clonotype comes from an adult in good health. The CDR3 loop reads CASRNLGETQYF. CDR3 DNA: TGTGCCAGCAGGAACTTAGGGGAGACCCAGTACTTC.